A single TCR beta chain is shown here with its context. No cognate antigen has been identified for it. No base quality information exists; no much larger clone differs at one position. Collaborating institutions collected whole blood in K2EDTA tubes following their own protocols. For TCRbeta analysis, collaborators shipped samples in one of three forms: frozen whole blood, isolated PBMCs, or DNA extracted from either of those sample types. This entry belongs to a study of blood T cell repertoires in COVID-19 (dated by TCRdb to between 2020 and 2021). With respect to the entire study: Collaborator samples came from the United States, Italy and Spain and covered acute and convalescent phases of COVID-19. The material from the prospective study consisted of cDNA or gDNA derived from T cells, B-cell-depleted T cells, or PBMCs. Deeply sampled blood TCRbeta repertoires from subjects exposed to, actively infected with, or recovered from COVID-19 were included in the dataset. A freely available public database, intended as a resource for researchers studying the immune response to SARS-CoV-2, is where the repertoires were released. Samples came from the ongoing ImmuneRACE study (first 160 participants) plus 1,254 subjects from 6 global collaborators. The sample metadata nearly always contained a de-identified subject ID, COVID-19 status, age in years and sex. Where HLA class I and class II types were available, the types were taken from metadata supplied by the sample provider, not from assay-based typing.

Spanning cysteine to phenylalanine, the CDR3 consists of 15 amino acids. Left in the record is the CDR3 DNA by itself, 45 bases read in frame from the first base. Looking up the germline V gene (reference sequence) yields CDR1 LGHDT and CDR2 YNNKEL. V gives up 4 bases and J gives up 5 bases, and the segment between their germline ends measures 14 bases. The paper as a whole reports these results and caveats: Clinical and demographic metadata were provided uncurated, with the amount varying by source and participant.

The immunoSEQ Assay, a bias-controlled multiplex PCR, was used to amplify TCRbeta CDR3 regions from genomic DNA. Concerning the study's data processing: Within the assay, amplification of reference gene primers was used to estimate how many nucleated cells each sample contained. To quantify the absolute abundance of each unique TCRbeta CDR3 rearrangement, sequence reads were collapsed and filtered. For each sample, productive Simpson clonality was calculated as the square root of Simpson's diversity index over productive rearrangements. Drawn from immuneACCESS, this table holds only the in-frame rearrangements with V and J called that TCRdb kept. Clones are partly lost; checked studies trace under half to an unresolved V gene and leave the rest unexplained. V, J and clone size derive from that table, while D and trimming were established from the DNA sequence. In this sample the table shows 50,000 or so clones, 80% to 90% of which occur a single time. The ten most abundant clones make up 5.5% to 7.5% of the sample.

The chain joins TRBV3-1 (or the pseudogene TRBV3-2) to TRBJ1-4, with the D gene call left open. Input material: peripheral blood. The receptor was derived from a man aged 50 or older with active COVID-19. The DNA reads as follows: TGTGCCAGCAGCCCGCCGGGGAGGGAAAATGAAAAACTGTTTTTT. Translation gives CASSPPGRENEKLFF.